The rows below give T cell receptor beta chains drawn from one sample of a study of blood T cell repertoires in COVID-19. Method: immunoSEQ multiplex PCR; TCRdb's copy keeps in-frame clones and lacks some. This sample has hundreds of thousands of clones, with around 88% found just once. The sample was PBMCs or T cells enriched from blood (not recorded which). These TCRs come from a woman in her thirties or forties with acute COVID-19. Each CDR3 is given with its conserved first and last residue. D genes are given only for firm matches. Size is stated for part of the rows, as once, few or many counts, or as a class when the clone is expanded.

D	V	J	size	DNA	CDR3
.	TRBV19	TRBJ1-2	.	TGTGCCAGTAGGATCCCGGGGGGACTGACCTATGGCTACACCTTC	CASRIPGGLTYGYTF
TRBD1	TRBV7-2	TRBJ1-4	few	TGTGCCAGCAGCTTTTCAGGGGGCTCGGATGAAAAACTGTTTTTT	CASSFSGGSDEKLFF
.	TRBV18	TRBJ1-4	once	TGTGCCAGCTCACCCGACAGGAATGAAAAACTGTTTTTT	CASSPDRNEKLFF
TRBD2	TRBV5-1	TRBJ2-1	.	TGCGCCAGCAGCATAGAACTTAGCGGGAGATCCTACAATGAGCAGTTCTTC	CASSIELSGRSYNEQFF
TRBD2	TRBV19	TRBJ2-1	.	TGTGCCAGTAGTATCATATTTAGGTGGCGACTAGCGGGAGGAACAGCATACAATGAGCAGTTCTTC	CASSIIFRWRLAGGTAYNEQFF
TRBD1	TRBV25-1	TRBJ2-1	.	TGTGCCAGCAGTGATAACAGGGGGTACAGCAATGAGCAGTTCTTC	CASSDNRGYSNEQFF
TRBD1	TRBV14	TRBJ1-2	.	TGTGCCAGCAGCCACTACAGGGGGCTCCGGGACGGCTACACCTTC	CASSHYRGLRDGYTF
TRBD2	TRBV9	TRBJ2-1	few	TGTGCCAGCACCCTAGCTGGGGGAGGGCAAGATGAGCAGTTCTTC	CASTLAGGGQDEQFF
.	TRBV29-1	TRBJ2-7	.	TGCAGCGTTGAAGATATTACCACCGGTTACGAGCAGTACTTC	CSVEDITTGYEQYF
.	TRBV19	TRBJ1-5	.	TGTGCCAGTAGTCCGACAGCTCTGCGTGAGCCCCAGCATTTT	CASSPTALREPQHF
.	TRBV21-1	TRBJ1-2	.	TGTGCCAGCAGCGTGCACAGGGGGCGGACCTTC	CASSVHRGRTF
.	TRBV19	TRBJ1-5	.	TGTGCCAGTAGTATAGTACGGGGGTTGGGTAGCAATCAGCCCCAGCATTTT	CASSIVRGLGSNQPQHF
TRBD2	TRBV5-1	TRBJ2-7	.	TGCGCCAGCAGCTTGGTTGTGACTAGCGTCTCCTACGAGCAGTACTTC	CASSLVVTSVSYEQYF
.	TRBV30	TRBJ1-1	.	TGTGCCTGGAGAATACTTAACACTGAAGCTTTCTTT	CAWRILNTEAFF
TRBD1	TRBV19	TRBJ1-1	few	TGTGCCAGTAGGGAGGGACAGCTAAACACTGAAGCTTTCTTT	CASREGQLNTEAFF
TRBD2	TRBV5-1	TRBJ2-2	once	TGCGCCAGCAGCGTGGGACTAGCGGGTACTAAGAACACCGGGGAGCTGTTTTTT	CASSVGLAGTKNTGELFF
TRBD1	TRBV19	TRBJ1-5	.	TGTGCCAGTAGTATGGGGACAGGGGATCTTCAGCCCCAGCATTTT	CASSMGTGDLQPQHF
.	TRBV20-1	TRBJ1-4	.	TGCAGTGCTGAGCGCGATGAAAAACTGTTTTTT	CSAERDEKLFF
TRBD1	TRBV7-9	TRBJ1-1	.	TGTGCCAGCACCCCACAGGGGGCGATAAATGAAGCTTTCTTT	CASTPQGAINEAFF
.	TRBV5-1	TRBJ1-6	once	TGCGCCAGCAGCTTGGAACAGACAAATTCACCCCTCCACTTT	CASSLEQTNSPLHF
.	TRBV7-9	TRBJ2-7	.	TGTGCCAGCAGCTCCGGAGTAGCCTACGAGCAGTACTTC	CASSSGVAYEQYF
TRBD2	TRBV6-2/TRBV6-3	TRBJ2-3	few	TGTGCCAGCAGTTATCCAACTAGCGGGAGAGCCGTGATCGCAGATACGCAGTATTTT	CASSYPTSGRAVIADTQYF
.	TRBV19	TRBJ1-1	.	TGTGCCAGTAGTTCGACAGGAGAGGGAAACACTGAAGCTTTCTTT	CASSSTGEGNTEAFF
.	TRBV29-1	TRBJ1-4	.	TGCAGCGTATCGGGGTTAACAACTAATGAAAAACTGTTTTTT	CSVSGLTTNEKLFF
.	TRBV27	TRBJ1-1	.	TGTGCCAGCACCCCCAACGGGGGGACTGAAGCTTTCTTT	CASTPNGGTEAFF
.	TRBV29-1	TRBJ1-3	few	TGCAGCGCCGGCGGGGGGCCGGGTAGTGCTGGAAACACCATATATTTT	CSAGGGPGSAGNTIYF
.	TRBV19	TRBJ2-6	.	TGTGCCAGTAGTACCTTTACGGGACACCGCTCTGGGGCCAACGTCCTGACTTTC	CASSTFTGHRSGANVLTF
TRBD2	TRBV18	TRBJ2-7	.	TGTGCCAGCTCACCAGTGACTAGCGGCTACGAGCAGTACTTC	CASSPVTSGYEQYF